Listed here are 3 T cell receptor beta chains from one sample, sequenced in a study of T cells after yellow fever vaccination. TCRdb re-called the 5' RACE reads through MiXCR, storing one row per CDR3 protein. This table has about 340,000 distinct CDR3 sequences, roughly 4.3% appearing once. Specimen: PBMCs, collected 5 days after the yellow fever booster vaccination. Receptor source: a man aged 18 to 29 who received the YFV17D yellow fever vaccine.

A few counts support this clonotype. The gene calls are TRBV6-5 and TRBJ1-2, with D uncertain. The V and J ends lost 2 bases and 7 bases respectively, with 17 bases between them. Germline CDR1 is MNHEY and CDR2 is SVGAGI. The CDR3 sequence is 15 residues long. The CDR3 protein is CASSYLPRSSSGYTF. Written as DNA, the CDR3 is TGTGCCAGCAGTTACCTCCCCCGGAGCAGCTCTGGCTACACCTTC.

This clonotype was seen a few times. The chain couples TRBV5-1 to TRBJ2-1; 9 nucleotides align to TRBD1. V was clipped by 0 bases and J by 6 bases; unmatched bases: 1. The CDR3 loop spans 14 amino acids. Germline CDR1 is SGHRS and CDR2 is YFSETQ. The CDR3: CASSLGDRVNEQFF. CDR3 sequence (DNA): TGCGCCAGCAGCTTGGGGGACAGGGTCAATGAGCAGTTCTTC.

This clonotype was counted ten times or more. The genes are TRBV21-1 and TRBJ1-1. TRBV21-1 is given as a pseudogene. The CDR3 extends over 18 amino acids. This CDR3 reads CASSNSGVTAAGGTEAFF. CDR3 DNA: TGTGCCAGCAGCAATAGCGGTGTAACGGCCGCGGGGGGAACTGAAGCTTTCTTT.